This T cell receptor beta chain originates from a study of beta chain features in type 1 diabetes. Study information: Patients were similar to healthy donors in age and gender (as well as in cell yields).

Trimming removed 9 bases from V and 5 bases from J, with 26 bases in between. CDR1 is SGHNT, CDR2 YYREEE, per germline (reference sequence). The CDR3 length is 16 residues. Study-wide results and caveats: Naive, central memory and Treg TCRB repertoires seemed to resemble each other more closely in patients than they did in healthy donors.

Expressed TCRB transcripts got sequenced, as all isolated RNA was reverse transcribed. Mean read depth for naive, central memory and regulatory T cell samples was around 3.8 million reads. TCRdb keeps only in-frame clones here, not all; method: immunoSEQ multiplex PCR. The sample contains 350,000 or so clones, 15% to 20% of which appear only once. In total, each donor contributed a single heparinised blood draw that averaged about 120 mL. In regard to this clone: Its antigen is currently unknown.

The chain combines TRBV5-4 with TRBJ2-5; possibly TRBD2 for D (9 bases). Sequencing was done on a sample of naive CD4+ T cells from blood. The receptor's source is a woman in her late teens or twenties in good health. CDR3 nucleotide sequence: TGTGCCACCCACAGGGGGGCGGGGGGGGCCGCGGAGACCCAGTACTTC. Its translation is CATHRGAGGAAETQYF.